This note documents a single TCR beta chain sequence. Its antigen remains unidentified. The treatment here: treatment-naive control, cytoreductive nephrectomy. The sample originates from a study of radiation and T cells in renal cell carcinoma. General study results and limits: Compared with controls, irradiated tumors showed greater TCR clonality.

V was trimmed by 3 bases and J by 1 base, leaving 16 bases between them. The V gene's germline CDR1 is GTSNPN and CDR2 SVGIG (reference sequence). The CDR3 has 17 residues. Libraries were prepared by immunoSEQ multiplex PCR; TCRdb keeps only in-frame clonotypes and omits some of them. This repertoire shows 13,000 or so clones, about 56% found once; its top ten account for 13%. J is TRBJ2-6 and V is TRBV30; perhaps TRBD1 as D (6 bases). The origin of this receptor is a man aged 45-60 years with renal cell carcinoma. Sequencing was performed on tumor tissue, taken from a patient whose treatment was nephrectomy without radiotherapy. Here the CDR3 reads CAWSADQGISGANVLTF. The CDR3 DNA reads TGTGCCTGGAGCGCCGACCAGGGGATATCTGGGGCCAACGTCCTGACTTTC. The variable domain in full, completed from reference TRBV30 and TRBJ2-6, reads SQTIHQWPATLVQPVGSPLSLECTVEGTSNPNLYWYRQAAGRGLQLLFYSVGIGQISSEVPQNLSASRPQDRQFILSSKKLLLSDSGFYLCAWSADQGISGANVLTFGAGSRLTVL.